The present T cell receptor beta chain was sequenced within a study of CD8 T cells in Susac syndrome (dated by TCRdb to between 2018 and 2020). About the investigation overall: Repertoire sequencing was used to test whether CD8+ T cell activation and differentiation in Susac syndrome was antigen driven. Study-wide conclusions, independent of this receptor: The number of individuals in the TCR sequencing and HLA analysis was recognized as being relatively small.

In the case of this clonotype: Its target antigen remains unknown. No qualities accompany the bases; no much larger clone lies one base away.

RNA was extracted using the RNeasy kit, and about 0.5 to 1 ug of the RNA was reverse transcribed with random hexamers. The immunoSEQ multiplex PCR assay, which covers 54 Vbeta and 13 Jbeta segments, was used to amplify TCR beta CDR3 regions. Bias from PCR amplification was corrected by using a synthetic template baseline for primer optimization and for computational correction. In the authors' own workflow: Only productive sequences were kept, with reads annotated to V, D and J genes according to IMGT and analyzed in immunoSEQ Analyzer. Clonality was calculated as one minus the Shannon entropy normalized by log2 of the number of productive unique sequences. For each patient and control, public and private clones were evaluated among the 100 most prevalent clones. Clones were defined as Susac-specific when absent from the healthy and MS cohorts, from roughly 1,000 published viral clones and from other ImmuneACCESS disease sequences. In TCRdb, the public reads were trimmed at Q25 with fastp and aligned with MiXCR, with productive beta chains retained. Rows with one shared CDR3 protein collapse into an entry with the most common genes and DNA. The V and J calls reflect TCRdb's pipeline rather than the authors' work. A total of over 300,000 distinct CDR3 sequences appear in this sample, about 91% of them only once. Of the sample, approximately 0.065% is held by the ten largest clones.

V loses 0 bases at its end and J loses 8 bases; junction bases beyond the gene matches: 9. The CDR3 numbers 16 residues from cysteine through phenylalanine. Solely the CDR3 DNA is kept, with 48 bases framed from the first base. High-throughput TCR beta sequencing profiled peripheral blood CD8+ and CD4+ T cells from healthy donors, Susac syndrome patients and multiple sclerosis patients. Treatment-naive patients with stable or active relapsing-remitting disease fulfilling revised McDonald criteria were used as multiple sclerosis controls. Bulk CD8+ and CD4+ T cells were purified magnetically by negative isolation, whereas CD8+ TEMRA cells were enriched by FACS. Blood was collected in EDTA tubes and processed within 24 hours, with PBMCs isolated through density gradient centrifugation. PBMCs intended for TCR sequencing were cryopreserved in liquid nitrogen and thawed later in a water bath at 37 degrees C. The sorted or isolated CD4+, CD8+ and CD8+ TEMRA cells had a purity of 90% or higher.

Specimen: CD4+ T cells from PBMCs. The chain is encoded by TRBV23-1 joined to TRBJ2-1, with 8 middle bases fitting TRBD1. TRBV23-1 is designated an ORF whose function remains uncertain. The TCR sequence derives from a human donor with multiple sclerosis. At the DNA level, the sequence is TGCGCCAGCAGTCAATCGCCCAGGGGGCAGTGCGATGAGCAGTTCTTC. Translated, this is CASSQSPRGQCDEQFF.